This T cell receptor beta chain was sequenced in a study of early T cells in non-severe SARS-CoV-2 infection. TCRdb reprocessed the 5' RACE reads via MiXCR and lists one record per CDR3 protein. The data contain roughly 20,000 distinct CDR3 sequences, under 4.5% of them singletons. This clonotype was seen ten or more times. The sequence came from an adult who was a healthcare worker with PCR-confirmed SARS-CoV-2 infection or an uninfected control (not recorded which). Sequencing was done on a sample of whole blood.

Here the CDR3 reads CASSVATAGPQETQYF. CDR3 DNA sequence: TGTGCCAGCAGCGTAGCTACTGCGGGGCCCCAAGAGACCCAGTACTTC. This chain links TRBV9 with TRBJ2-5; possible D gene TRBD2, 6 bases. Germline CDR1 is SGDLS and CDR2 is YYNGEE. The CDR3 extends over 16 amino acids. The V gene lost 0 bases and the J gene lost 1 base, with 13 bases spanning the gap.